These 3 T cell receptor beta chains originate from one sample sequenced in a study of blood T cell repertoires in COVID-19 (dated by TCRdb to 2018 to 2021). The receptor library was made with the immunoSEQ multiplex PCR assay. TCRdb limited this immuneACCESS table to in-frame rearrangements with V and J called. A share of clones is missing; checked studies link under half to unresolved V genes, and the rest is unexplained. Across this sample there are around 700,000 clones, with over 80% seen only once. The top ten clones comprise approximately 0.3% of the sample. Material: peripheral blood. These receptors were obtained from a woman aged 18-29 years with acute or convalescent COVID-19.

The chain uses TRBV19 and TRBJ2-1; D gene ambiguous. Trimming pared 3 bases from V and 7 bases from J, leaving 7 bases between. CDR3 length equals 12 residues. The germline gives CDR1 LNHDA, CDR2 SQIVND (reference sequence). DNA of the CDR3: TGTGCCAGTAGTATTGCTAGGAATGAGCAGTTCTTC. It specifies CASSIARNEQFF.

The V and J genes are TRBV11-3 and TRBJ1-3; D ambiguous. V dropped 5 bases and J dropped 0 bases, with 11 bases sitting between them. CDR3 length: 15 amino acids. From germline, CDR1 is SGHNT and CDR2 YENEEA. CDR3 in amino acids: CASSHRGDSGNTIYF. CDR3 nucleotide sequence: TGTGCCAGCAGCCATCGGGGAGACTCTGGAAACACCATATATTTT.

The chain recombines TRBV7-2 with TRBJ2-2, with D tentatively TRBD2 (6 bases). The CDR3 totals 16 residues. Germline CDR1 reads SGHTA; CDR2 reads FQGNSA. V gave up 1 base and J gave up 5 bases, with 14 bases separating them. The chain's CDR3 is CASSLVGGLGTGELFF. DNA for the CDR3: TGTGCCAGCAGCTTAGTGGGGGGATTAGGGACCGGGGAGCTGTTTTTT.